This TCR beta chain was recorded in a study of regulatory T cells in long-lasting Graves disease (dated by TCRdb to about 2021). The study in broad terms: Persistent Graves' disease was defined as antithyroid drug treatment for over 5 years with persistently positive TSH receptor autoantibodies. Patients with persistent Graves' disease were compared with patients with newly diagnosed Graves' disease using TCR sequencing and RNA sequencing of peripheral blood. The study was registered as a clinical trial and conducted in China. TCR sequencing covered some 13 persistent and roughly 20 newly diagnosed Graves' disease patients, 33 samples in total. Antithyroid drugs had been taken for about 10.3 years on average by persistent Graves' disease patients in the clinical cohort.

Libraries were prepared through multiplex PCR. The data were produced on an Illumina HiSeq 4000. iRepertoire HTBI primers and Arm-PCR amplification of CDR3 regions were used to construct TCR beta libraries. Before sequencing, the PCR products went through gel purification. In the original analysis: Gene usage analysis of CDR3 amino acid clonotypes used the 55 to 80 TRBV and about 15 TRBJ segments found across samples. COPE and FqMerger were used to merge the filtered high-quality paired reads into contigs. BLAST was used to align contigs to IMGT TRBV, TRBD and TRBJ reference genes, and CDR3 was defined according to IMGT. Clonotypes above 0.1% frequency were classified as highly expanded clones. Repertoire diversity was measured by Shannon entropy, and V-J evenness by the Gini coefficient. Clonotypes shared by more than one individual were considered public. The public reads were reprocessed in TCRdb via fastp at Q25 and MiXCR, keeping in-frame beta chains. Entries that share a CDR3 protein sequence are merged under the most common genes and DNA. The V and J calls were not made by the authors but by TCRdb's processing. Recorded for this sample are over 350,000 distinct CDR3 sequences; about a fifth of them occurred a single time. The top ten clonotypes cover around 20% of the sample.

General study outcomes and caveats: TRBV28, TRBJ1-2 and TRBJ2-5 were preferentially used in persistent disease, while TRBV20-1 and TRBJ2-1 were favored in newly diagnosed disease. Only the TCR beta chain was sequenced and analyzed. A larger number of public clonotypes was shared among persistent patients (more than 2,500) than among newly diagnosed patients (roughly 930). Peripheral blood alone was examined, since thyroid tissue, which constituted the primary lesion, could not be accessed. As a limitation, the authors acknowledged that the small sample size may reduce accuracy. Lower TCR Shannon entropy and fewer highly expanded clones were observed in persistent Graves' disease patients than in newly diagnosed patients, which suggested clonal expansion.

As encoded in the germline V gene, CDR1 is MNHNS while CDR2 is SASEGT. The CDR3 spans 14 residues, from the cysteine through the phenylalanine. Only the CDR3 DNA is retained, 42 bases long and in frame from the first base. The V end loses 5 bases and the J end loses 0 bases, and a stretch of 11 bases separates them. This clonotype has just a few counts. Its antigen is not yet known. Within one base of it there is no much larger clone, and no base qualities were kept. The label giving this sample's time point can be read as: persistent/refractory GD, antithyroid drugs over 5 years with positive TRAb. RNA was extracted from PBMCs in TRIzol for both TCR sequencing and RNA sequencing. Graves' disease was diagnosed according to American Thyroid Association guidelines. The patients came from an endocrinology department in Xi'an, China. Each patient gave 9 to 10 milliliters of peripheral blood, collected in an EDTA anticoagulant tube. Ficoll Paque Plus density gradient separation was used to isolate PBMCs, and no further T cell sorting was done. An Agilent 2100 Bioanalyzer and agarose gel were used to check RNA quality, and a NanoDrop 2000 was used to measure RNA concentration.

The TCR was taken from a female donor with Graves disease. Sequencing was performed on peripheral blood mononuclear cells (PBMCs), taken when the disease was refractory, from a patient treated with antithyroid drugs. The chain uses TRBV6-1 and TRBJ2-7; TRBD1 is a weak D gene call, 6 bases matching. The nucleotide sequence reads TGTGCCAGCAGTAGCCGGGACACCTCCTACGAGCAGTACTTC. The resulting protein is CASSSRDTSYEQYF.